This TCR beta chain was retrieved from a study of T-cell reconstitution after alpha-beta-depleted transplantation in children. It was with unique molecular identifiers that the TCRbeta library was prepared. TCRdb fed the PCR reads into MiXCR, producing one record per CDR3 protein. Of 800,000 to 1,000,000 distinct CDR3 sequences in the sample, about 29% are singletons; the top ten hold approximately 30%. General study findings and limits: The origin of alpha-beta T cells about two months after transplant was reportedly several hundred expanded graft clones.

There are 15 residues in the CDR3. V was clipped by 5 bases and J by 5 bases, with 18 bases between them. Germline loops: CDR1 SEHNR, CDR2 FQNEAQ (reference sequence). As regards this clonotype: Its antigen is still unknown.

The specimen was PBMCs, mostly from graft donor cells, collected 360 days after TCRalphabeta/CD19-depleted stem cell transplant. This TCR derives from a boy younger than two who had a stem cell transplant for SCID, so the T cells may come from the graft donor. The gene calls are TRBV7-9 and TRBJ1-1; possible D gene TRBD1, 5 bases. The CDR3 loop is CASSGGWGVGTEAFF. The DNA of the CDR3 is TGTGCCAGCAGCGGGGGTTGGGGAGTCGGGACTGAAGCTTTCTTT.